Shown below are 20 T cell receptor beta chains from a single sample sequenced in a study of shared clonotypes between healthy human individuals. Positively selected for CCR7, the CD45RO-negative cells used as naive CD8 cells excluded terminally differentiated effector memory CD45RA+ cells. The data were produced by immunoSEQ multiplex PCR, yet TCRdb's version contains in-frame clones alone and is incomplete. The sample consists of roughly 2.1 million clones, approximately 94% of them appearing once. The sample taken for sequencing was naive CD8+ T cells from PBMCs. The receptor source for this set is a young man in good health. Some clones in this sample may be carry-over from other donors' samples.

This rearrangement joins TRBV6-6 to TRBJ1-2, with D possibly TRBD1 on 5 matching bases. This CDR3 region has 11 residues. Trimming cost V 1 base and J 8 bases, with 5 bases left between them. Germline V gives CDR1 MNHNY, CDR2 SVGAGI (reference sequence). The CDR3 sequence: CASSYWDGYTF. The DNA of the CDR3 is TGTGCCAGCAGTTACTGGGACGGCTACACCTTC.

The V gene is TRBV30, the J gene TRBJ2-7; no reliable D call. The CDR3 length is 13 residues. The ends were cut back, 5 bases at V and 5 bases at J, with 16 bases in the middle. CDR1 is GTSNPN, CDR2 SVGIG, per germline (reference sequence). DNA of the CDR3: TGTGCCTGGGCGACCGGAATCGCCGACGAGCAGTACTTC. Its protein product is CAWATGIADEQYF.

The rearrangement joins TRBV12-2 to TRBJ1-2. TRBV12-2 is tagged as a pseudogene. This CDR3 contains 15 residues. CDR3 sequence reads: CASRSGSGRNYGYTF. The CDR3 nucleotides are TGTGCAAGTCGCTCTGGATCGGGGCGTAACTATGGCTACACCTTC.

This clone appeared a single time. This sequence joins TRBV11-2 and TRBJ2-5; the match to TRBD2 covers 9 bases. This CDR3 comprises 17 residues. Germline V gene data show CDR1 as SGHAT and CDR2 as FQNNGV. Germline trimming cut 1 base from V and 4 bases from J; bases unmatched to any gene: 10. The CDR3 DNA sequence: TGTGCCAGCAGCTTAGTAATGGCGCGGGAGGGATTAGAGACCCAGTACTTC. It specifies CASSLVMAREGLETQYF.

The rearrangement joins TRBV5-1 to TRBJ2-1; D is possibly TRBD2 (6 bases). The CDR3 extends over 16 amino acids. CDR1 and CDR2 (germline): SGHRS, YFSETQ. The V gene lost 0 bases and the J gene lost 9 bases, with 19 bases spanning the gap. The CDR3 region is CASSLAWGVEPREQFF. CDR3 in DNA: TGCGCCAGCAGCTTGGCGTGGGGGGTAGAGCCGCGTGAGCAGTTCTTC.

The rearrangement links TRBV6-6 to TRBJ2-1; a weak D match, TRBD1 (6 bases). Trimming removed 2 bases from V and 2 bases from J, with 10 bases in between. Germline V gene data show CDR1 as MNHNY and CDR2 as SVGAGI (reference sequence). The CDR3 runs to 15 residues. CDR3 loop: CASSYRQEPYNEQFF. The CDR3 DNA reads as TGTGCCAGCAGTTACCGACAGGAGCCCTACAATGAGCAGTTCTTC.

V is TRBV27 and J is TRBJ2-7, with D perhaps being TRBD1 or TRBD2 (6 bases each). The CDR3 covers 14 residues. Germline-derived CDR1 and CDR2 are MNHEY and SMNVEV (reference sequence). Trimming removed 4 bases from V and 3 bases from J, with 13 bases in between. CDR3 bases: TGTGCCAGCAGTTGGGTAGGGGGAGGCTACGAGCAGTACTTC. It yields the protein CASSWVGGGYEQYF.

As DNA, the CDR3 is TGTGCCAGCAGCTTAGGGCAGATTAACTATGGCTACACCTTC. Translated: CASSLGQINYGYTF. This chain connects TRBV7-9 to TRBJ1-2; D is ambiguous. Trimming took 1 base from V and 1 from J, leaving 7 bases between them. Germline values: CDR1 SEHNR, CDR2 FQNEAQ (reference sequence). The CDR3 has 14 residues.

CDR3 protein: CASSLSYGTLIYEQYF. The CDR3 nucleotides read TGTGCCAGCAGTTTATCTTACGGGACTCTAATCTACGAGCAGTACTTC. The J gene is TRBJ2-7, the V gene TRBV27, with a possible D match to TRBD2 (6 bases). V lost 0 bases, J lost 3 bases, and 15 bases lay in between. The CDR3 loop spans 16 amino acids. Germline V gene sequence: CDR1 MNHEY, CDR2 SMNVEV (reference sequence).

This chain links TRBV28 with TRBJ2-7; perhaps D is TRBD1 or TRBD2 (5 bases each). V gave up 10 bases and J gave up 0 bases, with 13 bases separating them. The length of the CDR3 is 13 residues. Looked up from germline, CDR1 is MDHEN and CDR2 is SYDVKM. CDR3 sequence reads: CATLGDRSYEQYF. The CDR3 DNA follows: TGTGCCACCCTTGGGGACCGCTCCTACGAGCAGTACTTC. Full variable domain (outside the CDR3, taken from reference TRBV28 and TRBJ2-7): DVKVTQSSRYLVKRTGEKVFLECVQDMDHENMFWYRQDPGLGLRLIYFSYDVKMKEKGDIPEGYSVSREKKERFSLILESASTNQTSMYLCATLGDRSYEQYFGPGTRLTVT.

The chain's CDR3 is CASSQERGRSEQFF. CDR3 nucleotide sequence: TGTGCCAGCAGCCAAGAAAGAGGTAGGAGTGAGCAGTTCTTC. The J gene is TRBJ2-1, the V gene TRBV14, with D unresolved. The CDR3 covers 14 residues. V was shortened by 0 bases and J by 9 bases, with 12 bases between the two germline ends. In germline, CDR1 is SGHDN, CDR2 FVKESK.

To note about this clone: Other DNA sequences in this sample translate to the same CDR3. The chain joins TRBV28 to TRBJ2-7, with D unclear. CDR3 length: 12 amino acids. V dropped 2 bases and J dropped 4 bases, with 6 bases sitting between them. Germline V CDR1 and CDR2: MDHEN, SYDVKM. The DNA of the CDR3 is TGTGCCAGCAGTTTACTTCCGTACGAGCAGTACTTC. Protein product: CASSLLPYEQYF. The complete variable domain, with remaining parts taken from reference TRBV28 and TRBJ2-7, reads DVKVTQSSRYLVKRTGEKVFLECVQDMDHENMFWYRQDPGLGLRLIYFSYDVKMKEKGDIPEGYSVSREKKERFSLILESASTNQTSMYLCASSLLPYEQYFGPGTRLTVT.

CDR3 nucleotides: TGTGCCAGTAGTATAGATGCCCGCCCGGGGGAGGGCTCTTACAATGAGCAGTTCTTC. Protein: CASSIDARPGEGSYNEQFF. The rearrangement joins TRBV19 to TRBJ2-1; 7 bases match TRBD2. The V gene end was trimmed by 0 bases and the J gene end by 4 bases; junction bases not matched to a gene: 15. The CDR3 is 19 residues long. Germline lookup yields CDR1 LNHDA and CDR2 SQIVND (reference sequence).

This rearrangement joins TRBV28 to TRBJ2-7; 8 bases map to TRBD1. V was pared by 2 bases and J by 1 base, with 4 bases of the junction left unmatched. Looked up from germline, CDR1 is MDHEN and CDR2 is SYDVKM. The CDR3 loop spans 15 amino acids. The CDR3 here is CASSLGDRTSYEQYF. CDR3 coding DNA: TGTGCCAGCAGTTTAGGGGACAGGACATCCTACGAGCAGTACTTC. Complete variable domain (other parts from reference TRBV28 and TRBJ2-7): DVKVTQSSRYLVKRTGEKVFLECVQDMDHENMFWYRQDPGLGLRLIYFSYDVKMKEKGDIPEGYSVSREKKERFSLILESASTNQTSMYLCASSLGDRTSYEQYFGPGTRLTVT.

CDR3: CASSLVTTIGELFF. CDR3 DNA: TGTGCCAGCAGCTTAGTTACGACCATAGGGGAGCTGTTTTTT. The chain recombines TRBV7-9 with TRBJ2-2; D remains ambiguous. Trimming left V 1 base short and J 8 bases short, with 11 bases between. This CDR3 comprises 14 residues. Germline lookup yields CDR1 SEHNR and CDR2 FQNEAQ (reference sequence).

This chain uses TRBV7-9 with TRBJ1-5; 7 nucleotides align to TRBD1. This CDR3 has 17 amino acids. With V trimmed by 5 bases and J by 0 bases, 10 bases remained unmatched. CDR1 and CDR2 from the germline V gene are SEHNR and FQNEAQ (reference sequence). CDR3 sequence (DNA): TGTGCCAGCAGCGGGGACAGCCAAGGCTATAGCAATCAGCCCCAGCATTTT. It encodes CASSGDSQGYSNQPQHF.

This sequence joins TRBV27 and TRBJ1-6; D unresolved. CDR3 length equals 13 residues. Germline-derived CDR1 and CDR2 are MNHEY and SMNVEV (reference sequence). Trimming pared 6 bases from V and 0 bases from J, leaving 3 bases between. As DNA, the CDR3 is TGTGCCAGCAGCCTCTCCTATAATTCACCCCTCCACTTT. Residues: CASSLSYNSPLHF.

J is TRBJ2-7 and V is TRBV10-3, with D possibly called TRBD1 or TRBD2 (6 bases each). This CDR3 contains 15 residues. The ends were cut back, 8 bases at V and 4 bases at J, with 21 bases in the middle. Looked up from germline, CDR1 is ENHRY and CDR2 is SYGVKD. The CDR3 DNA sequence: TGTGCCATCTCAAGCCCCGGGGGCTTGAATTACGAGCAGTACTTC. Translating gives CAISSPGGLNYEQYF.

This chain connects TRBV6-1 to TRBJ2-2; D may be TRBD2 (6 bases). Between the trimmed V and J ends, which lost 7 bases and 5 bases, there was a span of 8 bases. This CDR3 contains 12 residues. Germline V gene data show CDR1 as MNHNS and CDR2 as SASEGT. CDR3 DNA: TGTGCCAGCACGGGGGATACCGGGGAGCTGTTTTTT. It specifies CASTGDTGELFF.

This clone was observed a single time. In the same sample, other DNA sequences code for this CDR3. The rearrangement uses TRBV28 and TRBJ2-3; D possibly matches TRBD1 or TRBD2 (5 bases each). This CDR3 is 15 amino acids long. The V gene lost 2 bases and the J gene lost 3 bases, with 12 bases spanning the gap. CDR1 is MDHEN, CDR2 SYDVKM, per germline. CDR3 region: CASSLLGGRTDTQYF. CDR3 nucleotides: TGTGCCAGCAGTTTACTTGGGGGTAGAACAGATACGCAGTATTTT.